A selection of T cell receptor beta chains follows, all from one sample in a study of PD-1 blockade in classical Hodgkin lymphoma. TCRdb's copy holds only in-frame clones and misses some; the assay was immunoSEQ multiplex PCR. The profile shows some 96,000 clones, over 70% of them singletons. The input for sequencing was peripheral blood mononuclear cells (PBMCs), taken at baseline. These receptors were collected from a human donor with classical Hodgkin lymphoma. CDR3s include the opening cysteine and the closing phenylalanine or tryptophan. Fields, in order: V gene, J gene, D gene, clone size, CDR3 DNA, CDR3 protein. The D gene is left open where the match is weak. Some rows mark clone size as missing; the rest say once, few, many or name a class of expanded clone.

>TRBV6-6|TRBJ2-3|TRBD1|-
TGTGCCAGCAGCCCCGCTGGGACAGGGGACACAGATACGCAGTATTTT
CASSPAGTGDTDTQYF
>TRBV9|TRBJ2-3|-|once
TGTGCCAGCAGCGGGTCGGGGCAGGCAGATACGCAGTATTTT
CASSGSGQADTQYF
>TRBV2|TRBJ2-1|TRBD2|-
TGTGCCAGCCCTAGCGGGAGGACCTACAATGAGCAGTTCTTC
CASPSGRTYNEQFF
>TRBV19|TRBJ2-1|TRBD2|-
TGTGCCAGTAGCCACCTAGCGGGAGGGACCTACAATGAGCAGTTCTTC
CASSHLAGGTYNEQFF
>TRBV4-2|TRBJ2-1|-|few
TGTGCCAGCAGCCAAGAGCCCCGACTACCCTACAATGAGCAGTTCTTC
CASSQEPRLPYNEQFF
>TRBV28|TRBJ1-5|-|-
TGTGCCAGCAGTTTATACAGGTATAGCAATCAGCCCCAGCATTTT
CASSLYRYSNQPQHF
>TRBV5-6|TRBJ1-2|TRBD1|-
TGTGCCAGCAGCTCCGGGACAGCCCTCTATGGCTACACCTTC
CASSSGTALYGYTF
>TRBV15|TRBJ2-3|-|-
TGTGCCACCAGCACCGAGGAGCGACAGGCTCTCACAGATACGCAGTATTTT
CATSTEERQALTDTQYF
>TRBV19|TRBJ2-7|-|-
TGTGCCAGTAGCCCTCAGGGGGGAGGGTACGAGCAGTACTTC
CASSPQGGGYEQYF
>TRBV11-1|TRBJ2-3|-|-
TGTGCCAGCAGCTTAGAGGATACGCAGTATTTT
CASSLEDTQYF
>TRBV12-5|TRBJ2-3|TRBD1|-
TGTGCTAGTGGTCTGGGGACAGGCTTAGTCACAGATACGCAGTATTTT
CASGLGTGLVTDTQYF
>TRBV27|TRBJ2-5|-|-
TGTGCCAGCAGTGCGGGGACCGCGCAAGAGACCCAGTACTTC
CASSAGTAQETQYF
>TRBV6-5|TRBJ2-5|-|-
TGTGCCAGCACCAAGGGGGGGGCCCAAGAGACCCAGTACTTC
CASTKGGAQETQYF
>TRBV6-1|TRBJ2-7|-|-
TGTGCCAGCCGGACAGAACCCTACGAGCAGTACTTC
CASRTEPYEQYF
>TRBV5-1|TRBJ2-1|TRBD2|-
TGCGCCAGCAGCTTGGATCCGGGAGGGGGTGAGCAGTTCTTC
CASSLDPGGGEQFF
>TRBV20-1|TRBJ2-5|-|-
TGCAGTGCTCTCCTAAAAGAGACCCAGTACTTC
CSALLKETQYF
>TRBV5-1|TRBJ2-1|-|-
TGCGCCAGCGGCCGGGACGGTTACAATGAGCAGTTCTTC
CASGRDGYNEQFF
>TRBV30|TRBJ2-2|TRBD2|once
TGTGCCTGGAGTGTAAGGCTAGCGGGCCAACCCAGCACCGGGGAGCTGTTTTTT
CAWSVRLAGQPSTGELFF
>TRBV23-1|TRBJ2-7|TRBD1|-
TGCGCCAGCAGTCAAGGGGACAGGCACTACGAGCAGTACTTC
CASSQGDRHYEQYF
>TRBV28|TRBJ1-3|TRBD1|-
TGTGCCAGCAGCCCCCCCGGGACAGGGAGCAACACCATATATTTT
CASSPPGTGSNTIYF
>TRBV5-1|TRBJ2-5|TRBD1|-
TGCGCCAGCAGCTTGAGCGGACAGGGGTTGGGGGAGACCCAGTACTTC
CASSLSGQGLGETQYF
>TRBV18|TRBJ2-3|-|-
TGTGCCAGCTCACCGAACACAGATACGCAGTATTTT
CASSPNTDTQYF
>TRBV4-2|TRBJ1-2|-|-
TGTGCCAGCAGTGTCGGGAGACGGGGGGCGAGGGCTGGCTACACCTTC
CASSVGRRGARAGYTF
>TRBV5-4|TRBJ2-7|TRBD2|once
TGTGCCAGCAGCTTGTCCGGGGGGGCCGAGCAGTACTTC
CASSLSGGAEQYF
>TRBV5-6|TRBJ2-5|-|-
TGTGCCAGCAGCTTGGGGCAGGGGTTTCGGGAGACCCAGTACTTC
CASSLGQGFRETQYF
>TRBV4-3|TRBJ2-7|TRBD1|-
TGCGCCAGCAGCCAAGATCTGGGACAGGGGGCCAACGAGCAGTACTTC
CASSQDLGQGANEQYF
>TRBV5-1|TRBJ2-1|TRBD2|-
TGCGCCAGCAGCACCGCCTCCGGGACTAGCGGGAGGGCCTCCTACAATGAGCAGTTCTTC
CASSTASGTSGRASYNEQFF
>TRBV19|TRBJ2-1|TRBD2|-
TGTGCCAGTAGTATTTTAGGACTAGGCCCAGCTAATGAGCAGTTCTTC
CASSILGLGPANEQFF
>TRBV7-9|TRBJ2-1|TRBD1|-
TGTGCCAGCAGTCCGGGACAGGGCAGGAATGAGCAGTTCTTC
CASSPGQGRNEQFF
>TRBV19|TRBJ2-5|-|-
TGTGCCAGTAGACCCGACAGGAACCAAGAGACCCAGTACTTC
CASRPDRNQETQYF
>TRBV5-1|TRBJ2-1|-|-
TGCGCCAGCAGCTATACAGGGGGCCTGGGTGGAAGCGGGAGTAATGAGCAGTTCTTC
CASSYTGGLGGSGSNEQFF
>TRBV7-2|TRBJ1-5|-|-
TGTGCCAGCAGCTCAGAGGGTAGGGCGGAGCAGCCCCAGCATTTT
CASSSEGRAEQPQHF
>TRBV7-8|TRBJ2-7|-|-
TGTGCCAGCAGCCCCCGGAGAGGGGGCTACGAGCAGTACTTC
CASSPRRGGYEQYF